This record covers a single T cell receptor (beta chain). The CDR3 length is 14 residues. V shed 6 bases and J 4 bases; nucleotides not matched to a gene: 7. Per the germline V gene, CDR1 is MGHDK and CDR2 is SYGVNS. Repertoires were generated with immunoSEQ multiplex PCR, while TCRdb's copy carries only in-frame clones and drops some. The sample includes 75,000 to 85,000 clones, 90% to 96% of them seen just once. These data come from a study of technical replicates of blood from several donors. The clonotype originates from a human donor in good health. This chain links TRBV25-1 with TRBJ2-7; 9 nucleotides line up with TRBD1. The material sequenced was T cells isolated from PBMCs. CDR3 coding DNA: TGTGCCAGCAGAGGTACAGGGGGCTTGTACGAGCAGTACTTC. Translated: CASRGTGGLYEQYF.